This T cell receptor beta chain was recorded in a study of shared clonotypes between healthy human individuals. With regard to this clone: Its antigen is not known.

Some clones are missing from TCRdb's copy, which holds only in-frame ones; the method was immunoSEQ multiplex PCR. The profile shows about 590,000 clones, 95% to 96% of them singletons. Study-level points and caveats: Clonotype sharing among donors was thought likely to change with sequencing depth. The study sampled only blood, and tissue repertoires likely differ.

Naive-designated CD8 cells lacked CD45RO, were positively enriched for CCR7, and omitted terminally differentiated effector memory CD45RA+ cells. CDR3 size: 11 residues. The source material was naive CD8+ T cells sorted from blood. The receptor was isolated from a woman younger than 45 in good health. J is TRBJ2-3 and V is TRBV12-2. TRBV12-2 is annotated as a pseudogene. This chain's CDR3 is CASRLGDTQYF. For the CDR3, the DNA is TGTGCAAGTCGCTTAGGGGATACGCAGTATTTT.